This T cell receptor (beta chain) came from a study of cytomegalovirus exposure and HLA in healthy donors. Study context: Within the Caucasian-associated ancestry cluster were around 81% of the approximately 400 genotyped donors.

A multiplex PCR was run with 60 Vbeta primers and 13 Jbeta primers. Clones were read by immunoSEQ multiplex PCR, and TCRdb kept only the in-frame ones, dropping some. Of fewer than 250,000 clones in the sample, 70% to 80% were seen once. On this clone: Its antigen remains unknown.

Whole-study findings and limits: Immune exposure information available was restricted to CMV serostatus. A later analysis associated under 20,000 TCR beta sequences with HLA alleles at a 0.05 false discovery rate.

What was sequenced was PBMCs. This sequence originates from a girl aged 2 to 9 in good health and CMV-seronegative.

The chain's CDR3 is CASTSPTGSGATDTQYF. For the CDR3, the DNA is TGCGCCAGCACCTCCCCAACAGGTAGCGGGGCCACAGATACGCAGTATTTT. The chain joins TRBV5-1 to TRBJ2-3; 8 bases are a match to TRBD2. The CDR3 consists of 17 residues. Trimming took 6 bases from V and 2 from J; bases not matched to a gene: 14. Germline V gene data show CDR1 as SGHRS and CDR2 as YFSETQ.